A single sample is the source of the 6 T cell receptor beta chains below, sequenced in a study of CD8+ T cells in alopecia areata. Sequencing templates came from extracted RNA that was reverse transcribed into cDNA. Produced via immunoSEQ multiplex PCR; TCRdb's table is partial and in-frame only. The specimen has about 270,000 clones, none found just once. Researchers sorted pooled cutaneous lymph node cells on the basis of CD4, CD8alpha, NKG2D, NKG2ACE and other markers. The sequencing sample was made of CD4+ T cells sorted from a lymph node. The receptors derive from a C3H/HeJ mouse with alopecia areata. Mouse MHC haplotype: H2-k.

This clone was picked up a small number of times. Genes and germline come from the mouse. The read halts 4 residues ahead of the CDR3 end, with the missing end drawn from the germline J gene. The same CDR3 arises from other DNA sequences in this sample as well. The chain uses TRBV5 and TRBJ2-1, with 11 bases aligning to TRBD2. The CDR3 length is 15 residues. Looked up from germline, CDR1 is LGHNA and CDR2 is YNLKQL (reference sequence). Unmatched junction bases numbered 1, after V lost 3 bases and J lost 3 bases. Incomplete CDR3 DNA: TGTGCCAGCAGCCACGGGACTGGGGGCTATGCT. Translated, it gives CASSHGTGGYA. From start to end, the CDR3 is CASSHGTGGYAEQFF.

This clone was counted between two and nine times. Gene names and germline match the mouse. The DNA ends 4 residues before the CDR3 does, and the rest of the CDR3 is filled in from the germline J gene. V is TRBV19 and J is TRBJ2-3; possible D gene TRBD2, 7 bases. The CDR3 extends over 16 amino acids. Looked up from germline, CDR1 is FNHDT and CDR2 is SITEND (reference sequence). V was cut by 0 bases and J by 0 bases, with 11 bases left in between. The CDR3 bases that were read are TGTGCCAGCAGTATAGCCGGGGGGCTGAGTGCAGAA. It codes for CASSIAGGLSAE. The whole CDR3 protein reads CASSIAGGLSAETLYF.

This clone occurred a few times. Mouse names are used for the genes. CDR3 loop: CAWSLKQSNSDYTF. The sequenced part of the CDR3 DNA is TGTGCCTGGAGTCTAAAACAGTCAAACTCC. The chain employs TRBV31 and TRBJ1-2; D unresolved. Read data end 4 residues before the CDR3 end; the end is taken from the germline J gene. The V gene's germline CDR1 is GKSSPN and CDR2 SITVG. The V and J ends lost 0 bases and 0 bases respectively, with 8 bases between them. The CDR3 has 14 residues.

The sample holds a few counts of this clone. Gene names denote mouse genes. The DNA ends 4 residues before the CDR3 does, and the rest of the CDR3 is filled in from the germline J gene. Other DNA sequences in this sample translate to the same CDR3. The rearrangement uses TRBV13-3 and TRBJ2-2, with D perhaps TRBD1 (6 bases). V dropped 3 bases and J dropped 0 bases, with 9 bases sitting between them. This CDR3 has 15 residues. Germline V gives CDR1 NNHDY, CDR2 SYVADS. This chain's CDR3 is CASSGDRSNTGQLYF. The sequenced CDR3 bases are TGTGCCAGCAGTGGTGACAGGTCAAACACCGGG.

In its sample, this clone was seen a few times. Gene names denote mouse genes. Read coverage stops 4 residues before the CDR3 terminus; the germline J gene supplies the remainder. The chain has TRBV1 and TRBJ1-1; TRBD1 matches at 7 bases. The trim removed 3 bases at V and 0 bases at J, leaving 4 bases unmatched. The CDR3 is made up of 15 amino acids. The germline CDR1 and CDR2 sequences are NSQYPW and LRSPGD (reference sequence). CDR3 in amino acids: CTCSARDSPNTEVFF. The CDR3 bases that were read are TGCACCTGCAGTGCCCGGGACAGCCCAAACACA.

On this clone itself: The genes and germline here are from mouse. Read sequence stops 4 residues before the CDR3 end, and the germline J gene provides the missing end. Other DNA sequences in the same sample also yield this CDR3. This rearrangement joins TRBV19 to TRBJ2-7; D is possibly TRBD1 (5 bases). The CDR3 totals 12 residues. CDR1 is FNHDT, CDR2 SITEND, per germline (reference sequence). The part of the CDR3 DNA that was read is TGTGCCAGCAGTATTGGCAGGGAT. Translated, it gives CASSIGRD. The whole CDR3 sequence reads CASSIGRDEQYF.